A selection of T cell receptor beta chains follows, all from one sample in a study of tumor-infiltrating lymphocytes in primary liver carcinoma. TCRdb redid the calling of the multiplex PCR reads with MiXCR, one entry per CDR3 protein. This table has 95,000 to 150,000 distinct CDR3 sequences, around two thirds appearing once. The sample comprised liver tumor tissue from sampling region 1. The receptors were gathered from an older woman with primary liver carcinoma and hepatitis B virus infection. Each CDR3 is given with its conserved first and last residue.

V,CDR3
TRBV6-2/TRBV6-3,CASSYSGREHGYTF
TRBV5-1,CASSLGIRSSYNEQFF
TRBV6-5,CASSYAGSPNEKLFF
TRBV5-1,CASSPFSGAEAFF
TRBV11-2,CACSLGGYEHYF
TRBV6-5,CASSCTGIEAFF
TRBV5-1,CASSLSSGNYEQYF
TRBV7-8,CASSFSGEQYF
TRBV10-3,CAVKASADTQYF
TRBV12-3/TRBV12-4,CANSLGGMAQDTQYF
TRBV11-3,CASSTQTGKYYEQYF
TRBV12-3/TRBV12-4,CTNSLRAAGNEAFF
TRBV14,CASSQGWGASGYGYTF
TRBV10-2,CASSKLGLAGSTSYEQYF
TRBV11-3,CASSLNDQETQYF
TRBV5-5,CATSLIGTGDRETQYF
TRBV11-2,CANSLEGQVFSETQYF